Listed here is a single T cell receptor beta chain. Its antigen is unknown. No base qualities exist here, and no much larger clone lies one base off it. This record comes from a study of T cell repertoires in cytomegalovirus infection (dated by TCRdb to between 2017 and 2020). Concerning the study at large: Donor HLA type was relevant to the analysis, as public TCR beta signatures indicated carriage of CMV infection together with the matching HLA type.

V has 5 bases trimmed and J has 3 bases trimmed; junction bases matching no gene number 8. The CDR3 holds 15 amino acids from the cysteine to the phenylalanine. The only DNA kept is the CDR3, 45 bases in frame from the first base. The germline V gene supplies CDR1 SGHAT and CDR2 FQNNGV. Instrument on record: Illumina HiSeq 1500. TCRdb reanalyzed the raw reads on its own, using fastp at Q25 for trimming and MiXCR for clone calling, and kept in-frame beta chains. Each CDR3 protein gets just one entry, which takes the most common genes and DNA from the rows behind it. Here the sample has about 250,000 distinct CDR3 sequences; about 15% occur a single time. Together, the top ten hold about 45% of the sample. Results the study describes overall, beyond this receptor: In the ex vivo response, HLA-C-restricted CMV-specific TCR beta clonotypes were dominant, and in two of eight donors the single most frequent clonotype came from this HLA-C-restricted group. Carriers of CMV infection plus the relevant HLA type were discriminated by the cumulative frequency of public TCR beta family members in the study cohort and in an independent approximately 350-donor cohort.

The origin of this receptor is a human donor in good health (CMV status not recorded). Some clones in this sample may be carry-over from other donors' samples. This sequence uses TRBV11-2 and TRBJ2-7, with TRBD2 identical over 9 junction bases. Sample: CD8+ T cells from PBMCs. The bases read TGTGCCAGCAGCCGGCCGCGGGGGGGGTACTACGAGCAGTACTTC. This yields the protein CASSRPRGGYYEQYF.